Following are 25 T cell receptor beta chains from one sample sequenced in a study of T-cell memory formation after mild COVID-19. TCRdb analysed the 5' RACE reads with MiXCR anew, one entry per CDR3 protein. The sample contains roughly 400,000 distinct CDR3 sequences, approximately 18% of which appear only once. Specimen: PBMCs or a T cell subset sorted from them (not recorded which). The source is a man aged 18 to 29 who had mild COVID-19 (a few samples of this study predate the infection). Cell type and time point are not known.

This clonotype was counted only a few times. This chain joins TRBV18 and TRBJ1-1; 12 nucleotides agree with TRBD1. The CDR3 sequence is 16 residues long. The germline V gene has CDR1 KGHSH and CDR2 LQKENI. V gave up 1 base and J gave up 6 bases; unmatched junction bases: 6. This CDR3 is CASSPQRGQGASEAFF. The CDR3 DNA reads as TGTGCCAGCTCACCACAGCGGGGACAGGGGGCGTCTGAAGCTTTCTTT. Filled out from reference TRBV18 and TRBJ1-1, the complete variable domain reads NAGVMQNPRHLVRRRGQEARLRCSPMKGHSHVYWYRQLPEEGLKFMVYLQKENIIDESGMPKERFSAEFPKEGPSILRIQQVVRGDSAAYFCASSPQRGQGASEAFFGQGTRLTVV.

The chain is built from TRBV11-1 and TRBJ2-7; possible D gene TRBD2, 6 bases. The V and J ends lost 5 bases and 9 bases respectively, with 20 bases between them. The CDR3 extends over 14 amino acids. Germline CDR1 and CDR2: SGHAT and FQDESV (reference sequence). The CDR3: CASSPASASLRQYV. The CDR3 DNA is TGTGCCAGCAGCCCGGCTAGCGCGAGTTTGCGGCAGTACGTC.

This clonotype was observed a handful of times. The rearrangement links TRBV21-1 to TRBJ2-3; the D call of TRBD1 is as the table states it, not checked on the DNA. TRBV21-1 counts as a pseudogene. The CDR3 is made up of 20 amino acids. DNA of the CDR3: TGTGCCAGCAGCAAAGGTAGTATTGGGATAACCGGGACAGTAACAGATACGCAGTATTTT. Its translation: CASSKGSIGITGTVTDTQYF.

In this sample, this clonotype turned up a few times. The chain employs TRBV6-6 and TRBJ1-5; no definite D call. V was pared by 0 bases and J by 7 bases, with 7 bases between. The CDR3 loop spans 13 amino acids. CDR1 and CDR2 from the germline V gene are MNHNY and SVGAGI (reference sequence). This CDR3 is CASSYSAGQPQHF. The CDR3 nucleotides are TGTGCCAGCAGTTACTCGGCAGGCCAGCCCCAGCATTTT.

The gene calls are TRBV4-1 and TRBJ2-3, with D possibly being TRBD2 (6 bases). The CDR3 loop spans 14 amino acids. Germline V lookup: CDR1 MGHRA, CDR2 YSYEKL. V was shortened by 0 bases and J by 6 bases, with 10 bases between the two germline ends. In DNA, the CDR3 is TGCGCCAGCAGCCAAGAGCGGGGCGGGGATACGCAGTATTTT. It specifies CASSQERGGDTQYF.

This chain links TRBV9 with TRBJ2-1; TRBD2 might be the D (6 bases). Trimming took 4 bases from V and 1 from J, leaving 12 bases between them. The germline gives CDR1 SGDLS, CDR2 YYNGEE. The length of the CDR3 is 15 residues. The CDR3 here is CASSSSSGSYNEQFF. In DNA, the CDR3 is TGTGCCAGCAGCTCCAGTAGCGGTTCCTACAATGAGCAGTTCTTC. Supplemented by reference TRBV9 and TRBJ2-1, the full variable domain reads DSGVTQTPKHLITATGQRVTLRCSPRSGDLSVYWYQQSLDQGLQFLIQYYNGEERAKGNILERFSAQQFPDLHSELNLSSLELGDSALYFCASSSSSGSYNEQFFGPGTRLTVL.

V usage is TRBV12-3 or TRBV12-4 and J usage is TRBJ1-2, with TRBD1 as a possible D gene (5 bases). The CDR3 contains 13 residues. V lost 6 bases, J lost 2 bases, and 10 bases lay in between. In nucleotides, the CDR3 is TGTGCCAGCAGCAGCAGGGCAAACTATGGCTACACCTTC. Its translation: CASSSRANYGYTF.

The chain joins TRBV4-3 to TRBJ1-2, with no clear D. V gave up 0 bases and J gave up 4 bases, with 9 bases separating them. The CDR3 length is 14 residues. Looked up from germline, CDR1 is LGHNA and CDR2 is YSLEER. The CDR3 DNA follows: TGCGCCAGCAGCCAAGAGGGAGGACCCTATGGCTACACCTTC. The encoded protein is CASSQEGGPYGYTF.

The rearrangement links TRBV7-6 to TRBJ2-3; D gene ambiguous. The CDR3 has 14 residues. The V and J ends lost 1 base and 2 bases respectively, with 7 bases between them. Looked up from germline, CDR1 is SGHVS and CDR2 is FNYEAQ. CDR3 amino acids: CASSLEVFTDTQYF. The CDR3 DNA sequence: TGTGCCAGCAGCTTAGAGGTGTTCACAGATACGCAGTATTTT.

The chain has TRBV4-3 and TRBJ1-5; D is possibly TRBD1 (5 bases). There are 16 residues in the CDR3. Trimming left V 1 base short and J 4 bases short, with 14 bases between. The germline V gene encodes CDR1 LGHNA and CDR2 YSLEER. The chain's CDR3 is CASSQGRNRLNQPQHF. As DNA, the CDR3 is TGCGCCAGCAGCCAAGGAAGGAACAGGCTTAATCAGCCCCAGCATTTT.

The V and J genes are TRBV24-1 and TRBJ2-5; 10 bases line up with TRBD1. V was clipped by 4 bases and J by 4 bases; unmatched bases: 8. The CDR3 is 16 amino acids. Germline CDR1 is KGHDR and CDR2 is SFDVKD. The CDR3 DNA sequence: TGTGCCACCAGTGACGCCGGGACAGGGGTAATAGAGACCCAGTACTTC. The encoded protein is CATSDAGTGVIETQYF.

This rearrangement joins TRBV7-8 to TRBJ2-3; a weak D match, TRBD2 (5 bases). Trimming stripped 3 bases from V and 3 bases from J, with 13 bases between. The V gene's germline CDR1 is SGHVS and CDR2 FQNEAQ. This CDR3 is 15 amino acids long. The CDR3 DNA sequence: TGTGCCAGCAGCTTCGAGCTATCGGGGACAGATACGCAGTATTTT. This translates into CASSFELSGTDTQYF.

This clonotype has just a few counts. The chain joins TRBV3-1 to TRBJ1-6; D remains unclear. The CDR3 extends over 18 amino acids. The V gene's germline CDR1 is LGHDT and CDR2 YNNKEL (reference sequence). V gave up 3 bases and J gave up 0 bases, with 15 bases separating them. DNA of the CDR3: TGTGCCAGCAGCCACGATTTAGGGAGAAGCTCCTATAATTCACCCCTCCACTTT. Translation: CASSHDLGRSSYNSPLHF.

The CDR3 protein is CASSPPRGTGENEQFF. CDR3 nucleotide sequence: TGTGCCAGCAGTCCTCCCCGAGGGACAGGGGAAAACGAGCAGTTCTTC. The V and J genes are TRBV28 and TRBJ2-1; 10 bases are a match to TRBD1. The CDR3 is 16 amino acids. J lost 10 bases, V lost 5 bases, and 14 bases had no gene match. Germline V gives CDR1 MDHEN, CDR2 SYDVKM.

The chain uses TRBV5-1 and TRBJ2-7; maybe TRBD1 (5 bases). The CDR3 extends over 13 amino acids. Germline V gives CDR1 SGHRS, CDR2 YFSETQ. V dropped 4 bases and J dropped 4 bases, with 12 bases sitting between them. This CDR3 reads CASSLGHQYEQYF. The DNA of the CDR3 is TGCGCCAGCAGCCTCGGACACCAGTACGAGCAGTACTTC. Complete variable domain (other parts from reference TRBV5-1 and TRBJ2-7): KAGVTQTPRYLIKTRGQQVTLSCSPISGHRSVSWYQQTPGQGLQFLFEYFSETQRNKGNFPGRFSGRQFSNSRSEMNVSTLELGDSALYLCASSLGHQYEQYFGPGTRLTVT.

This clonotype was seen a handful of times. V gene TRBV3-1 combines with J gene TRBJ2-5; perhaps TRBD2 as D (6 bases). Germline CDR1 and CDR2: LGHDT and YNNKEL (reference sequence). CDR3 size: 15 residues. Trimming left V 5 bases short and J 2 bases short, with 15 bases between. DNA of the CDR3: TGTGCCAGCAGCTTCCTGGGGGGTGGACAAGAGACCCAGTACTTC. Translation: CASSFLGGGQETQYF.

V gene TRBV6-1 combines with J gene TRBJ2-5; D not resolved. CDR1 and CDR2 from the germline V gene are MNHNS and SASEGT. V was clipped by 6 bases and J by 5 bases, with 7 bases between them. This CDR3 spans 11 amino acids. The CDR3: CASRDSETQYF. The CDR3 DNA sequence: TGTGCCAGCAGGGATAGTGAGACCCAGTACTTC.

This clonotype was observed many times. CDR3 bases: TGTGCCAGCAGTTTAAATAATTCACCCCTCCACTTT. Translated: CASSLNNSPLHF. V and J are TRBV12-3 or TRBV12-4 and TRBJ1-6, with D hard to call. The V end was cut by 2 bases, the J end by 5 bases, with 1 base between. This CDR3 region has 12 residues.

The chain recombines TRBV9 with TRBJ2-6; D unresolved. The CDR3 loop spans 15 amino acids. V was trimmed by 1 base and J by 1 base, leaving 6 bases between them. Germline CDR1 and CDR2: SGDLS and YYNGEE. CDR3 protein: CASSVRSSGANVLTF. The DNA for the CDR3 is TGTGCCAGCAGCGTACGGTCTTCTGGGGCCAACGTCCTGACTTTC.

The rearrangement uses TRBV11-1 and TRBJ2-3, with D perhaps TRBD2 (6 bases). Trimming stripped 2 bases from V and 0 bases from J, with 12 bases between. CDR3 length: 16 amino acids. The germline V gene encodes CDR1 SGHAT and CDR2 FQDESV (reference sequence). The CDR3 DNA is TGTGCCAGCAGCTTATTCGGGACTTTTAGCACAGATACGCAGTATTTT. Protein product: CASSLFGTFSTDTQYF.

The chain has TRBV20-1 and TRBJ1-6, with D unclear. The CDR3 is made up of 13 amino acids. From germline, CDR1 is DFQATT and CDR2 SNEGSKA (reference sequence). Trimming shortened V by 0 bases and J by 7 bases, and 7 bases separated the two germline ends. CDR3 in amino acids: CSAREHGNSPLHF. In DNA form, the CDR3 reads TGCAGTGCTAGAGAGCACGGGAATTCACCCCTCCACTTT.

CDR3 protein: CASSLGGKELNEQFF. The DNA of the CDR3 is TGTGCCAGCAGCTTAGGCGGGAAGGAGCTCAATGAGCAGTTCTTC. V usage is TRBV7-6 and J usage is TRBJ2-1; D possibly corresponds to TRBD2 (6 bases). V gave up 1 base and J gave up 6 bases, with 13 bases separating them. The CDR3 is made up of 15 amino acids. Germline CDR1 and CDR2: SGHVS and FNYEAQ.

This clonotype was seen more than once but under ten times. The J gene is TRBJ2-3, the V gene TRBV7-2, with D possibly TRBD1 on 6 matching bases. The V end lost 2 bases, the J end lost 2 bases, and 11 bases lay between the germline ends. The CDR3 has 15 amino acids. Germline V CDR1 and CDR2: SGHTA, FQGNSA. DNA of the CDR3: TGTGCCAGCAGCTTATGGGGGCTGCACACAGATACGCAGTATTTT. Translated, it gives CASSLWGLHTDTQYF. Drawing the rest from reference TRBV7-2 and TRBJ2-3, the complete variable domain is GAGVSQSPSNKVTEKGKDVELRCDPISGHTALYWYRQSLGQGLEFLIYFQGNSAPDKSGLPSDRFSAERTGGSVSTLTIQRTQQEDSAVYLCASSLWGLHTDTQYFGPGTRLTVL.

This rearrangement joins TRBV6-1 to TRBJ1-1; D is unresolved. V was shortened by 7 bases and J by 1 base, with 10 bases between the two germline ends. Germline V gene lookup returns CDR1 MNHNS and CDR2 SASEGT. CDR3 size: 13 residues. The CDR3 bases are TGTGCCAGCATTACGGTAAGGAACACTGAAGCTTTCTTT. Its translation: CASITVRNTEAFF.

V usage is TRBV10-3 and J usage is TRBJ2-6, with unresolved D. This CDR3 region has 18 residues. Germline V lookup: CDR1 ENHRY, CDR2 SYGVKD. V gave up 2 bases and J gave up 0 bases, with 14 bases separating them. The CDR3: CAISETRDGSSGANVLTF. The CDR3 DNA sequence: TGTGCCATCAGTGAGACAAGAGACGGTAGCTCTGGGGCCAACGTCCTGACTTTC.